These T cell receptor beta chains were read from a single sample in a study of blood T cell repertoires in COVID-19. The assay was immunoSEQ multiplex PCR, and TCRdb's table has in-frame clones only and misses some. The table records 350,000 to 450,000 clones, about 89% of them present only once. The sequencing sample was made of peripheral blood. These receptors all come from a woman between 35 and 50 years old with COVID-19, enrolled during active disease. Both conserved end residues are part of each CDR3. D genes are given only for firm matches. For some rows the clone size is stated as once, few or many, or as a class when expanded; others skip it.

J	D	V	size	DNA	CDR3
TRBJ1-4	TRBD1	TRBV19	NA	TGTGCCAGTAGTATCCCTTCTGACAGGGGGTTGCATAATGAAAAACTGTTTTTT	CASSIPSDRGLHNEKLFF
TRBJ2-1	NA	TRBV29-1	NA	TGCAGCGTTGTACTAGCCGGGCAGTTCTTC	CSVVLAGQFF
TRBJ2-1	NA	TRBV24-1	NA	TGTGCCACCAGTGATTTGCGCGGGAATGAGCAGTTCTTC	CATSDLRGNEQFF
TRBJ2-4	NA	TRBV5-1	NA	TGCGCCAGCAGCTTGCTGGGCCTTGGTCTGAAAAACATTCAGTACTTC	CASSLLGLGLKNIQYF
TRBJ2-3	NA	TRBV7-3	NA	TGTGCCAGCAGCCCGAGGGACAAAAATACGCAGTATTTT	CASSPRDKNTQYF
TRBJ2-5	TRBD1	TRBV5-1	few	TGCGCCAGCAGCTTGGGACAGGGGCAAGAGACCCAGTACTTC	CASSLGQGQETQYF
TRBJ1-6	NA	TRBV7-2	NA	TGTGCCAGCTCCTTCCTCAGGGCGTCACCCCTCCACTTT	CASSFLRASPLHF
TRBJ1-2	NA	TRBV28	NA	TGTGCCAGCAGTTTATCCCTGGTTGGAGGGAGCTATGGCTACACCTTC	CASSLSLVGGSYGYTF
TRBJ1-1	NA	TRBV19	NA	TGTGCCAGTAAAACTCAGGGAATCACTGAAGCTTTCTTT	CASKTQGITEAFF
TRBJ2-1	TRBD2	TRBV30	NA	TGTGCCTGGGGCGGTAGGGCTAGCGGGAGGGCCTCCAATGAGCAGTTCTTC	CAWGGRASGRASNEQFF
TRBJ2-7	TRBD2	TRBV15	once	TGTGCCACCAGCCTCGGCGGGGGGACCTACGAGCAGTACTTC	CATSLGGGTYEQYF
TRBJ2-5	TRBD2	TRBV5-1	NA	TGCGCCAGCAGCTTGGCAGCGGGGGGGCTCCAAGAGACCCAGTACTTC	CASSLAAGGLQETQYF
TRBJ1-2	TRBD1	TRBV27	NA	TGTGCCAGCAGTCGGGACAGGGTGATAGGCTACACCTTC	CASSRDRVIGYTF
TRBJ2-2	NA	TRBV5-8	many	TGTGCCAGCAGTATAATCGGGTCAAACACCGGGGAGCTGTTTTTT	CASSIIGSNTGELFF
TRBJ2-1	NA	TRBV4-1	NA	TGCGCCAGCAGCCAAGGCGGAGGGCTCGACAATGAGCAGTTCTTC	CASSQGGGLDNEQFF
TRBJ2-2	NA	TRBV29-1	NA	TGCAGCGTTGAAAGGGTAGCCCAGGGCACCGGGGAGCTGTTTTTT	CSVERVAQGTGELFF
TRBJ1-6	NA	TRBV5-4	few	TGTGCCAGCAGCACCAGGGATTCACCCCTCCACTTT	CASSTRDSPLHF
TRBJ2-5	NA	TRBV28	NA	TGTGCCAGCAGTTTGGTTTTCAGGGGCCAAGAGACCCAGTACTTC	CASSLVFRGQETQYF
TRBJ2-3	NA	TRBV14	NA	TGTGCCAGCAGCCAAGAGCGTAGTTCGGGGAATACGCAGTATTTT	CASSQERSSGNTQYF
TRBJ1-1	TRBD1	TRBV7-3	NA	TGTGCCAGCAGCTTACATGTAGGGGGCTTCAATGAAGCTTTCTTT	CASSLHVGGFNEAFF
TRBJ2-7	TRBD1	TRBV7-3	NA	TGTGCCAGCAGCGCCCGGAAAGGGACAGGGGGCCCCTCTATCTACGAGCAGTACTTC	CASSARKGTGGPSIYEQYF
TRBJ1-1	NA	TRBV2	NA	TGTGCCAGTAGACAGGACCTGAACACTGAAGCTTTCTTT	CASRQDLNTEAFF
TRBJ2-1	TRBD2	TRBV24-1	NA	TGTGCCACCAGTGATTCCAGACTAGCGGGAGATCATGAGCAGTTCTTC	CATSDSRLAGDHEQFF
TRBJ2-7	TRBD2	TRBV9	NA	TGTGCCAGCAGCCTAACGGGACTAGCGGGACTGGGGGAGCAGTACTTC	CASSLTGLAGLGEQYF
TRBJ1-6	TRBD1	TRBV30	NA	TGTGCCTGGACGACAGGGGCGAATTCACCCCTCCACTTT	CAWTTGANSPLHF
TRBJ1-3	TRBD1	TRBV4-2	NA	TGTGCCAGCAGCCAAGTAGAGGGGGCCCTCTCTGGAAACACCATATATTTT	CASSQVEGALSGNTIYF
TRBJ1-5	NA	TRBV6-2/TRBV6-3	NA	TGTGCCAGCAGTTACCCTACAAATACGGGTCAGCCCCAGCATTTT	CASSYPTNTGQPQHF
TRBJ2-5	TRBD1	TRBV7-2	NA	TGTGCCAGCAGCCTTAGGGACAGAAACCAAGAGACCCAGTACTTC	CASSLRDRNQETQYF
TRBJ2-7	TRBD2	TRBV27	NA	TGTGCCAGCAGTTTGCTTAGCGGGAGACATTCCTACGAGCAGTACTTC	CASSLLSGRHSYEQYF
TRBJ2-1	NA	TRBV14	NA	TGTGCCAGCAGCCTCACAGGTGGATGGAACAATGAGCAGTTCTTC	CASSLTGGWNNEQFF
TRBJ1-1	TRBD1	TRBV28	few	TGTGCCAGCAGTTCCCCCCAACAAGGAGCGACAGGGGGCTGGAACACTGAAGCTTTCTTT	CASSSPQQGATGGWNTEAFF
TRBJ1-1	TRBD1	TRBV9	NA	TGTGCCAGCAGCGCAGGGAGACAGGGGATGAACACTGAAGCTTTCTTT	CASSAGRQGMNTEAFF
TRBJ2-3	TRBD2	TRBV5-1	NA	TGCGCCAGCACCATCCTAGCGGGGGGTTTTGATACGCAGTATTTT	CASTILAGGFDTQYF
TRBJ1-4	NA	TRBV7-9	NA	TGTGCCAGCAGCGTAGGGTTGAGAGATGAAAAACTGTTTTTT	CASSVGLRDEKLFF
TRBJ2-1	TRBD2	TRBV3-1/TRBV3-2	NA	TGTGCCAGCAGCCCGGGACTAGCTGAGCAGTTCTTC	CASSPGLAEQFF
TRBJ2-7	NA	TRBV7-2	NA	TGTGCCAGCAGTATCCCAGGACAGCCTCAAACCCGGGGAACCTACGAGCAGTACTTC	CASSIPGQPQTRGTYEQYF
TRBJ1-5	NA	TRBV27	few	TGTGCCAGCAGTGGACACAGGAGCAATCAGCCCCAGCATTTT	CASSGHRSNQPQHF
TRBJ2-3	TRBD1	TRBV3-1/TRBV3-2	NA	TGTGCCAGCAGCCCTTGGACAGGGAACACAGATACGCAGTATTTT	CASSPWTGNTDTQYF
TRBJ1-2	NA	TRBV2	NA	TGTGCCAGCAGTCTCACAGGGAATTTAGACTATGGCTACACCTTC	CASSLTGNLDYGYTF
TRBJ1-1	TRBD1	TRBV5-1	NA	TGCGCCAGCAGCCTAACAGGGGGCACTGAAGCTTTCTTT	CASSLTGGTEAFF
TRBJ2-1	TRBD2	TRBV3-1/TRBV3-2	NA	TGTGCCAGCAGCCAAGAACTAGCGGGAGGCGGGGATGAGCAGTTCTTC	CASSQELAGGGDEQFF
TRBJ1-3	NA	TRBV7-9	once	TGTGCCAGCAGCTTAGCAGCAGGGGCTGGAAACACCATATATTTT	CASSLAAGAGNTIYF
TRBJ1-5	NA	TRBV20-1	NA	TGCAGTGCTAGTTCCGGGGCGGGACAGCCCCAGCATTTT	CSASSGAGQPQHF
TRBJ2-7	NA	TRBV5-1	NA	TGCGCCAGCAGCTTGGGTCAGGTTTTATACGAGCAGTACTTC	CASSLGQVLYEQYF